This T cell receptor (beta chain) was identified during a study of CD8 T cells in Susac syndrome. Regarding the study as a whole: That the number of individuals in its TCR sequencing and HLA analysis was relatively small was acknowledged by the study.

In this sample, this clonotype turned up once. Its antigen remains unknown. This CDR3 comprises 13 residues. Germline lookup yields CDR1 SQVTM and CDR2 ANQGSEA. J was trimmed by 4 bases and V by 4 bases; bases with no gene match: 6. After extraction with the RNeasy kit, 0.5 to 1 ug of the RNA was reverse transcribed using random hexamers. Each CDR3 protein is one row after TCRdb ran MiXCR on the immunoSEQ multiplex PCR reads. The profile shows over 100,000 distinct CDR3 sequences, roughly 95% of them singletons. Healthy donors matched for age and sex were used as controls. While CD8+ and CD4+ T cells were isolated negatively, TEMRA cells were enriched by FACS.

Sequenced: CD4+ T cells from PBMCs. The V gene is TRBV29-1, the J gene TRBJ2-7, with TRBD2 matching 8 bases. The TCR comes from a human donor in good health. The CDR3 region has the DNA TGCAGCGTTGTCTTAGCGGGGCGGTACGAGCAGTACTTC. Its protein product is CSVVLAGRYEQYF.